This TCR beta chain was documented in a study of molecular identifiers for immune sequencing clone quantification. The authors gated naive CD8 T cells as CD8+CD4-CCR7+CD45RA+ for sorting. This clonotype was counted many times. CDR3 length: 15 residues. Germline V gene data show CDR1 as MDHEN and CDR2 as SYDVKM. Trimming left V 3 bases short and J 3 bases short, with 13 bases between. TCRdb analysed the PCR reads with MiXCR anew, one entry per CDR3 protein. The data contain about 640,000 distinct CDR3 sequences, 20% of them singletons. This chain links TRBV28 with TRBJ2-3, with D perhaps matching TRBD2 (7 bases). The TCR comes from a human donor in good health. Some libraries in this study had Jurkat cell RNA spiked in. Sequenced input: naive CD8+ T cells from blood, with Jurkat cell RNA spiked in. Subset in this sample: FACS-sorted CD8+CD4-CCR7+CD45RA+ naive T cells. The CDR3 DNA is TGTGCCAGCAGTTTCCGGCGGGGGCTAACAGATACGCAGTATTTT. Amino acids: CASSFRRGLTDTQYF.